This T cell receptor (beta chain) was sequenced in a study of post-analysis software for immune sequencing data. The CDR3 is made up of 13 amino acids. V dropped 3 bases and J dropped 1 base, with 6 bases sitting between them. Germline V gene sequence: CDR1 DFQATT, CDR2 SNEGSKA (reference sequence). The library was made from cDNA and included unique molecular identifiers. TCRdb analysed the PCR reads with MiXCR anew, one entry per CDR3 protein. The table has about 820,000 distinct CDR3 sequences, about 50% seen once. Study results and limitations: The five TRBV segments detected at higher frequency in patients than in controls included TRBV5-6, TRBV5-1 and TRBV20-1.

Of note for this clonotype: The antigen remains unidentified.

The TCR comes from a girl aged 5 to 17 with multiple sclerosis. The sample consisted of blood. This chain uses TRBV20-1 with TRBJ2-2; D remains ambiguous. CDR3 DNA: TGCAGTGCTAGTCCAGGGAACACCGGGGAGCTGTTTTTT. Its translation: CSASPGNTGELFF.